The clone carrying this T cell receptor beta chain was counted a few times. Antigen unknown. One entry per CDR3 protein results from TCRdb running MiXCR on the reads. The table records 750,000 to 950,000 distinct CDR3 sequences, about 28% of them present only once. Trimming took 4 bases from V and 6 from J; bases not matched to a gene: 20. The CDR3 covers 19 residues. The V gene's germline CDR1 is LGHNA and CDR2 YNFKEQ. The sample is drawn from a study of T cell repertoires in cytomegalovirus infection. Study-level information: It was recently identified HLA-C-restricted and well-studied HLA-B-restricted CMV epitopes that the study used. Public TCR beta signatures were indicative of both CMV infection and a matching HLA type. Regarding the study as a whole: CMV carriers with the relevant HLA were identified by cumulative public TCR beta family frequency. The ex vivo response showed dominance by HLA-C-restricted CMV-specific TCR beta clonotypes.

The input for sequencing was cultured CD8+ T cells from PBMCs, taken from culture after CMV antigen stimulation. V and J are TRBV4-2 and TRBJ2-1; 8 nucleotides line up with TRBD2. The TCR comes from a human donor in good health (CMV status not recorded). Some clones in this sample may be carry-over from other donors' samples. CDR3 nucleotides: TGTGCCAGCAGCCTCTTACAGGCCGGGGGGGCTCGCGATGTCAATGAGCAGTTCTTC. Amino acids: CASSLLQAGGARDVNEQFF.